The present T cell receptor (beta chain) was sequenced within a study of T cells in Graves' hyperthyroidism and ophthalmopathy. Researchers amplified the TCR beta CDR3 regions from RNA transcripts. During a first-round RT-PCR of the TCR CDR3, the HTBI primer set was used. TCRdb independently ran MiXCR on the multiplex PCR reads; one entry per CDR3 protein. The top ten clones hold roughly 29% of a sample with about 500,000 distinct CDR3 sequences, about 16% of them seen once. Notes on the study in general: Before onset, ophthalmopathy was predicted by the model a median roughly 6.8 months earlier.

In its sample, this clonotype was seen many times. The antigen is undetermined. Between the trimmed V and J ends, which lost 3 bases and 7 bases, there was a span of 8 bases. The CDR3 spans 12 residues. Germline CDR1 reads MDHEN; CDR2 reads SYDVKM. The chain is built from TRBV28 and TRBJ2-3; D remains unclear. The sample consisted of blood. The receptor's source is a woman aged 25 to 39 with Graves' ophthalmopathy. CDR3 nucleotide sequence: TGTGCCAGCAGTTTTTCCATAAATACGCAGTATTTT. Translated, it gives CASSFSINTQYF.